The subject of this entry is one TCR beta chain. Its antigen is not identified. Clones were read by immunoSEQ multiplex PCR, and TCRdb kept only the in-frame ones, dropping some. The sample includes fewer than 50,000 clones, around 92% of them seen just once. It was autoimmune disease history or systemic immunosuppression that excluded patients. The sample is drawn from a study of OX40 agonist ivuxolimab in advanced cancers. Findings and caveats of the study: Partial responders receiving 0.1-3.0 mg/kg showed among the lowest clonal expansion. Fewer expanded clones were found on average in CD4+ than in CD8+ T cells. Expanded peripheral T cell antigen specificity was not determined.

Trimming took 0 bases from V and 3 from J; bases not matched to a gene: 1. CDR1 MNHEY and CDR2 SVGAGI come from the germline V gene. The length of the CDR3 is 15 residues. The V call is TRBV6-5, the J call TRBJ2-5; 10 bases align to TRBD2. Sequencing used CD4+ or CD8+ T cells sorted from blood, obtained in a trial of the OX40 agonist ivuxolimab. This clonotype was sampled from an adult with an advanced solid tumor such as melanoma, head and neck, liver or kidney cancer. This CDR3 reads CASSYSLAGEETQYF. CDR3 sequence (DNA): TGTGCCAGCAGTTACTCTCTAGCGGGAGAAGAGACCCAGTACTTC.